This T cell receptor (beta chain) was captured in a study of PD-L1 blockade in urothelial cancer (dated by TCRdb to 2017 to 2019). For the wider study: Therapy was started in about 2014 for all patients, and atezolizumab 1,200 mg was administered intravenously every 3 weeks. Durable clinical benefit was defined as a progression-free survival longer than 6 months, and TCR features were additionally tested against progression-free survival and overall survival. About 85% of the roughly 29 patients were identified as males with urothelial cancer of bladder origin, and a prior smoking history was reported by 18 of 29 patients. Pretreatment blood TCR-seq was available for fewer than 30 patients, at least one posttreatment blood collection was obtained for some 24 patients, and tumor TCR-seq was available for some 24 patients. Five patients were left out of tumor TCR analyses because tumors from two patients failed quality control and three patients had no tumor available. Pretreatment tumor samples and matched peripheral blood, collected serially before and after atezolizumab treatment, underwent TCR sequencing. Patients had an ECOG performance status of 0 or 1 and had received between 0 and 3 prior chemotherapy regimens. In the same patients who had TCR sequencing, pretreatment tumors also underwent whole exome sequencing and RNA sequencing. A median of approximately 1,400 T cells and 1,086 unique TCRs was obtained from tumor samples, and a median clonality of around 0.096 and a median T cell proportion of almost 0.1 were observed. Ten or so patients reached durable clinical benefit, while 20 patients did not. An exploratory multi-omic analysis was conducted of the somatic, immune and clinical correlates of response to PD-L1 blockade with atezolizumab in urothelial cancer. Overall results and qualifications from the work: Among patients with durable benefit, tumor-associated TCR clones showed greater expansion in peripheral blood 3 weeks after treatment started (n ≈ 20, p = 0.022). A higher proportion of tumor-infiltrating T lymphocytes was found in patients with durable benefit (n of about 24, Mann-Whitney p = 0.047). The tumor samples were FFPE, were not collected immediately before treatment, and were limited to one sample per patient, so heterogeneity may have been missed. Because the sample size was small (n ≈ 28) and many of the analyses were exploratory, the results are meant to be hypothesis-generating.

According to the study, the label for this sample's time point signals: pretreatment tumor sample. A total of 25 to 30 patients with locally advanced or metastatic urothelial carcinoma, treated at Memorial Sloan Kettering on a trial protocol, made up the cohort. Every piece of tumor tissue used for sequencing was obtained before atezolizumab dosing. The Qiagen DNeasy Blood extraction kit was used to purify genomic DNA from total PBMCs and tumor samples. Notes on this clone: It has no known antigen specificity. Base quality data are lacking; no much larger clone is found one base away.

The junction shows trimming of 0 bases on V and 4 bases on J, and the gene matches do not reach 2 bases of it. Via the germline V gene, CDR1 is SGHRS and CDR2 YFSETQ. The CDR3 covers 14 residues, taking in both the cysteine and the phenylalanine. The entry retains the CDR3 DNA only, 42 bases that are in frame from base 1. Synthetic TCR analog templates were spiked into each PCR so that absolute template abundance could be estimated from read counts. In FFPE tumors, housekeeping genes were amplified and quantified to estimate usable DNA and calculate T cell fraction. The immunoSEQ assay used bias-controlled V and J gene primers to amplify TCRbeta CDR3 regions from genomic DNA. Sequencing of rearranged TCRbeta segments was performed at approximately 20X coverage. Per the original workflow: Clustering was used to correct sequencing errors, and CDR3s were annotated against IMGT to assign V, D and J genes. Out-of-frame and stop-codon sequences were excluded, and only productive TCRbeta rearrangements were used in downstream analyses. To compute clonality, Shannon entropy was normalized by the log of the number of unique productive sequences and then subtracted from one. Fisher's exact test with Benjamini-Hochberg correction, at a threshold of adjusted p below 0.01, was used to find clones that differed between time points or between blood and tumor. TCRdb took this table from immuneACCESS and kept in-frame rearrangements with V and J called. Such tables lack part of the clones; where checked against another copy, unresolved V genes explain under half of the gap, and the rest is unexplained. V and J calls and clone size follow that table, whereas D and trimming were derived from the DNA. This sample lists approximately 35,000 clones; approximately 34% were detected once. Around 8.9% of the sample rests with the top ten.

The input for sequencing was tumor tissue, taken before atezolizumab (anti-PD-L1) treatment. The TCR comes from a man between 60 and 75 years old with urothelial cancer. Recombination joined TRBV5-1 with TRBJ2-5, with 8 central nucleotides matching TRBD1. The nucleotide sequence is TGCGCCAGCAGCTTGGCCAGGGGGCTAGAGACCCAGTACTTC. It specifies CASSLARGLETQYF.